This TCR beta chain was documented in a study of T cell responses to AZD1222 COVID-19 vaccine. Looking at the study overall: Second-dose timings of about 4 or about 12 weeks were pooled.

Study conclusions and caveats: The sample set comprised mostly white British donors with more females, and clonal diversity was possibly underestimated.

This clone was seen once. Its antigen is currently unknown. Using immunoSEQ multiplex PCR, the repertoire was profiled, and TCRdb retains in-frame clones only, with some absent. The sample yields about 83,000 clones, approximately 85% seen once. The receptor comes from an adult in good health. Here the sequenced sample was peripheral blood, taken on day 0 of AZD1222 vaccination.

CDR3 sequence: CASSESGPSSYNEQFF. In DNA form, the CDR3 reads TGTGCCAGCAGTGAATCCGGGCCTAGCTCCTACAATGAGCAGTTCTTC. The chain has TRBV25-1 and TRBJ2-1; D gene ambiguous. The CDR3 runs 16 residues. In germline, CDR1 is MGHDK, CDR2 SYGVNS. V was shortened by 1 base and J by 0 bases, with 10 bases between the two germline ends.